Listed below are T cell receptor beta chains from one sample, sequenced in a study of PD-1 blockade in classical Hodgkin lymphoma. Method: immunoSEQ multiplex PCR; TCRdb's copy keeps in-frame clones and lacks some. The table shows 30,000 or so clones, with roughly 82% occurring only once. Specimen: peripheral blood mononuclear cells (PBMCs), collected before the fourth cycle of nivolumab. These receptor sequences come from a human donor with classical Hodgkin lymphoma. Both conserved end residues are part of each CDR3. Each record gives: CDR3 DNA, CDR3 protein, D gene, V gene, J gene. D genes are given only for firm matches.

CDR3nt: TGCGCCAGCAGCTTTGTCGGGAGTGGGGGCCACGAGCAGTACTTC
CDR3aa: CASSFVGSGGHEQYF
d_gene: NA
v_gene: TRBV5-1
j_gene: TRBJ2-7

CDR3nt: TGCGCCAGCAGAACCGGGACCCTGAACACTGAAGCTTTCTTT
CDR3aa: CASRTGTLNTEAFF
d_gene: NA
v_gene: TRBV5-1
j_gene: TRBJ1-1

CDR3nt: TGTGCCAGCAGCGATATGTACAATGAGCAGTTCTTC
CDR3aa: CASSDMYNEQFF
d_gene: NA
v_gene: TRBV5-6
j_gene: TRBJ2-1

CDR3nt: TGTGCCAGCAGCGACCACCCGGGACAGGGCGAGTACTTC
CDR3aa: CASSDHPGQGEYF
d_gene: TRBD1
v_gene: TRBV7-2
j_gene: TRBJ2-5

CDR3nt: TGTGCCTTCTGCGGCCTGGGATCAGGCACAGATACGCAGTATTTT
CDR3aa: CAFCGLGSGTDTQYF
d_gene: NA
v_gene: TRBV30
j_gene: TRBJ2-3

CDR3nt: TGTGCCAGTAGTATAGGAGGGGTCGGCACAGATACGCAGTATTTT
CDR3aa: CASSIGGVGTDTQYF
d_gene: NA
v_gene: TRBV19
j_gene: TRBJ2-3

CDR3nt: TGTGCCAGCAGCCCACAATCCGGACAGCTCAATGAGCAGTTCTTC
CDR3aa: CASSPQSGQLNEQFF
d_gene: NA
v_gene: TRBV7-9
j_gene: TRBJ2-1

CDR3nt: TGTGCCAGCAGCCTAAGTCAGGGGGATACCTACGAGCAGTACTTC
CDR3aa: CASSLSQGDTYEQYF
d_gene: TRBD1
v_gene: TRBV7-6
j_gene: TRBJ2-7

CDR3nt: TGTGCCAGCAGCTTGGGAGAGGGTGAGCAGTTCTTC
CDR3aa: CASSLGEGEQFF
d_gene: NA
v_gene: TRBV5-6
j_gene: TRBJ2-1

CDR3nt: TGTGCCAGCTCACCTGGGCAGTACATCTACGAGCAGTACTTC
CDR3aa: CASSPGQYIYEQYF
d_gene: NA
v_gene: TRBV18
j_gene: TRBJ2-7

CDR3nt: TGTGCCAGTAGTCTCGACAGCATCACCACCGGGGAGCTGTTTTTT
CDR3aa: CASSLDSITTGELFF
d_gene: NA
v_gene: TRBV19
j_gene: TRBJ2-2

CDR3nt: TGCGCCAGCAGCTTGGCCGTATTTAGGGAAACTGAAGCTTTCTTT
CDR3aa: CASSLAVFRETEAFF
d_gene: NA
v_gene: TRBV5-1
j_gene: TRBJ1-1